Included here is one TCR beta chain sequence, with context. The data were obtained in a study of blood T cell repertoires in COVID-19. At the level of the study: Spain, Italy and the United States supplied samples that represented acute and convalescent COVID-19. T cells, B-cell-depleted T cells, or PBMCs supplied cDNA or gDNA.

Germline V gene lookup returns CDR1 KGHDR and CDR2 SFDVKD. Trimming took 4 bases from V and 7 from J, leaving 17 bases between them. The CDR3 consists of 15 residues. Authors' analysis steps: Amplified reference gene primers provided the basis for estimating nucleated cell counts. Profiling relied on immunoSEQ multiplex PCR, and the TCRdb table lists in-frame clones only, not all of them. The DNA gave D and trimming, while V, J and clone size come from that table. The data show 150,000 to 200,000 clones, 85% seen once. The sample taken for sequencing was peripheral blood. The V gene is TRBV24-1, the J gene TRBJ2-3, with D possibly matching TRBD2 (7 bases). The source is a human donor with acute or convalescent COVID-19. The donor label of this sample is uncertain. The DNA for the CDR3 is TGTGCCACCAGTGACCCTGACGGGGGGCGAAATACGCAGTATTTT. It specifies CATSDPDGGRNTQYF.